This T cell receptor (beta chain) was identified during a study of vaccination effects on CD4 cells after COVID-19. Measured with immunoSEQ multiplex PCR; TCRdb has only the in-frame clones, and not every one. This table has 40,000 or so clones, approximately 77% appearing once. The V gene lost 10 bases and the J gene lost 0 bases, with 10 bases spanning the gap. Per the germline V gene, CDR1 is MRHNA and CDR2 is SNTAGT. This CDR3 region has 12 residues. Sequencing in the ViraFEST assay came after antigen-specific CD4+ T cells had been expanded with viral peptide pools, which were used to stimulate PBMC. Subsequent to approximately 11 days of culture, CD4+ T cells were isolated. According to PCR results, the person was infected with SARS-CoV-2 between March and December 2020. Turning to this clone: The antigen is not known.

This specimen consisted of CD4+ T cells from PBMCs cultured with a peptide pool, obtained before COVID-19 vaccination. The chain joins TRBV6-4 to TRBJ2-7, with D unresolved. The sequence came from a human donor who had a prior SARS-CoV-2 infection. The CDR3 reads CATHLGSYEQYF. CDR3 DNA sequence: TGTGCCACCCATCTTGGCTCCTACGAGCAGTACTTC.